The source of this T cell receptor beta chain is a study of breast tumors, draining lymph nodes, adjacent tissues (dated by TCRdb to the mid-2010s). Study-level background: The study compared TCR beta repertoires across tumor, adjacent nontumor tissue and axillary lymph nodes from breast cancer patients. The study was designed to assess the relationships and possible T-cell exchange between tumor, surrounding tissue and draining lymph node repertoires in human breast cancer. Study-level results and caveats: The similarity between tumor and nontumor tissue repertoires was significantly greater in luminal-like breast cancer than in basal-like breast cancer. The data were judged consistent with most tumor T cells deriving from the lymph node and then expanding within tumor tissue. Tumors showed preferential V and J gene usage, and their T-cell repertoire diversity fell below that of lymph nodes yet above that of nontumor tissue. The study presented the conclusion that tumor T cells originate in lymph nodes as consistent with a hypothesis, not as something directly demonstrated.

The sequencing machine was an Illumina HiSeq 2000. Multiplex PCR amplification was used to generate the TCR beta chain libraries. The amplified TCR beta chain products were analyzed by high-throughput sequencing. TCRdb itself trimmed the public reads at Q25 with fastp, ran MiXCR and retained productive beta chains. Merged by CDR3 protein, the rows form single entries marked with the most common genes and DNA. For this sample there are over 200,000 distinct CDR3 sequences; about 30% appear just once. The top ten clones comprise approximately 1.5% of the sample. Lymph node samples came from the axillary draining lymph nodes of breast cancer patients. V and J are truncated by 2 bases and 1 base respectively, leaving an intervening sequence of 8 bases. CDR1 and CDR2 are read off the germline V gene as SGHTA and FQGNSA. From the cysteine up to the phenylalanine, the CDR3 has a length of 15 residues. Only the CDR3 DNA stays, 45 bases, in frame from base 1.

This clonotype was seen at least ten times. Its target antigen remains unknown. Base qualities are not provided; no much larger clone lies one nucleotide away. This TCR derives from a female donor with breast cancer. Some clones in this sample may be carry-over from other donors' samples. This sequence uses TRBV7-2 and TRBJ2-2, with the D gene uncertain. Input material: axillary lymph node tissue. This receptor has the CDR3 CASSLHLRNTGELFF. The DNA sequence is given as TGTGCCAGCAGCTTACATTTACGGAACACCGGGGAGCTGTTTTTT.